Detailed here is one T cell receptor beta chain. Produced via immunoSEQ multiplex PCR; TCRdb's table is partial and in-frame only. Seen here are about 28,000 clones, around 89% observed once, and the top ten hold more than 3%. V shed 4 bases, J shed 2 bases, and the junction held 3 bases outside the gene matches. The CDR3 covers 14 residues. Germline lookup yields CDR1 SEHNR and CDR2 FQNEAQ (reference sequence). The data stem from a study of T cell changes during pregnancy in multiple sclerosis. Specimen: CD4+ T cells from peripheral blood mononuclear cells, collected in the first trimester of pregnancy. J is TRBJ2-5 and V is TRBV7-9; the match to TRBD1 covers 8 bases. This sequence was found in a female donor in good health, enrolled as a control in a pregnancy study. In DNA form, the CDR3 reads TGTGCCAGCAGCTGGACAGGGTCACAAGAGACCCAGTACTTC. Its protein product is CASSWTGSQETQYF.